The entry below describes one T cell receptor beta chain. The data were taken from a study of shared clonotypes between healthy human individuals. The study ran the assay at deep level. Data came from immunoSEQ multiplex PCR; TCRdb stores just in-frame clones and leaves some out. The sample lists more than 1 million clones, around three quarters seen once, with approximately 0.52% in the top ten. This CDR3 has 16 amino acids. CDR1 is SNHLY and CDR2 is FYNNEI in the germline V gene. V was shortened by 2 bases and J by 2 bases, with 13 bases between the two germline ends. The clonotype comes from a man aged 18 to 30 in good health. Some clones in this sample may be carry-over from other donors' samples. Sequenced sample: memory CD4+ T cells from PBMCs. The subset is: CD45RA-negative fraction. The chain links TRBV2 to TRBJ1-3; TRBD1 might be the D (6 bases). In DNA form, the CDR3 reads TGTGCCAGCAGTGAATTATGGGGGGCTGCTGGAAACACCATATATTTT. Amino acids: CASSELWGAAGNTIYF.